These 30 T cell receptor beta chains share one sample of origin, sequenced in a study of blood T cells in healthy people across ages. It was with a sample-barcoded 5' primer and a J-beta primer mix that a second PCR of roughly 7 to 12 cycles was run. TCRdb reanalysed the 5' RACE reads using MiXCR and keeps one entry per CDR3 protein. The repertoire holds 1.5 million to 2 million distinct CDR3 sequences, with 30% to 40% as singletons. The sample taken for sequencing was blood. The receptors originated from a woman aged 25-40 years in good health.

J is TRBJ2-7 and V is TRBV10-2, with TRBD1 matching over 9 bases. The CDR3 runs 15 residues. Germline V gives CDR1 WSHSY, CDR2 SAAADI. Germline trimming cut 3 bases from V and 5 bases from J; bases unmatched to any gene: 8. CDR3 DNA sequence: TGCGCCAGCAGTGAAAGGACAGGGGCCGGTGACGAGCAGTACTTC. It is translated as CASSERTGAGDEQYF.

The genes are TRBV9 and TRBJ2-7; TRBD2 is a possible D gene (5 bases). This CDR3 is 16 amino acids long. Germline V lookup: CDR1 SGDLS, CDR2 YYNGEE. The V and J ends lost 0 bases and 10 bases respectively, with 23 bases between them. In nucleotides, the CDR3 is TGTGCCAGCAGCGTAGCCCCCTCGGGGAGCCAAGAGGCCCAGTACTTC. Residues: CASSVAPSGSQEAQYF. The full variable domain, its missing parts supplied by reference TRBV9 and TRBJ2-7, is DSGVTQTPKHLITATGQRVTLRCSPRSGDLSVYWYQQSLDQGLQFLIQYYNGEERAKGNILERFSAQQFPDLHSELNLSSLELGDSALYFCASSVAPSGSQEAQYFGPGTRLTVT.

The chain couples TRBV27 to TRBJ2-3; TRBD2 agrees at 10 bases. Germline V gives CDR1 MNHEY, CDR2 SMNVEV (reference sequence). The CDR3 length is 17 residues. The V segment lost 5 bases and the J segment 3 bases; nucleotides outside the gene matches: 11. CDR3 DNA: TGTGCCAGCAGTCCACCTTCTCTAGCGGGAGAAACAGATACGCAGTATTTT. Translated, it gives CASSPPSLAGETDTQYF.

CDR3 DNA: TGTGCCAGCAGCGTAGGCACAGGGCACCAAGAGACCCAGTACTTC. Its protein product is CASSVGTGHQETQYF. V gene TRBV9 combines with J gene TRBJ2-7, with a weak D call TRBD1 (6 bases). The end of the DNA is better explained by TRBJ2-5, so the J call may be wrong. This CDR3 is 15 amino acids long. Per the germline V gene, CDR1 is SGDLS and CDR2 is YYNGEE.

This clonotype occurred a few times. The chain has TRBV3-1 and TRBJ2-5; a weak D match, TRBD1 (7 bases). Trimming left V 3 bases short and J 7 bases short, with 15 bases between. Germline CDR1 reads LGHDT; CDR2 reads YNNKEL (reference sequence). The length of the CDR3 is 14 residues. CDR3 nucleotide sequence: TGTGCCAGCAGCCAGTTCGACAGGGAGGCGACCCAGTACTTC. This sequence encodes CASSQFDREATQYF.

This clonotype was observed a handful of times. This sequence joins TRBV7-2 and TRBJ2-7, with D perhaps being TRBD1 or TRBD2 (7 bases each). There are 15 residues in the CDR3. Per the germline V gene, CDR1 is SGHTA and CDR2 is FQGNSA. Trimming removed 3 bases at V and 6 bases at J, with 18 bases between. Written as DNA, the CDR3 is TGTGCCAGCAGCTTCGGGAACAGGGGAGGGGGCGAGCAGTACTTC. Translation gives CASSFGNRGGGEQYF.

This clonotype was counted between two and nine times. V is TRBV7-9 and J is TRBJ2-7; no definite D call. Deletions cut 1 base from V and 5 bases from J, with 12 bases between. CDR3 length: 14 residues. Germline V gene sequence: CDR1 SEHNR, CDR2 FQNEAQ (reference sequence). The DNA of the CDR3 is TGTGCCAGCAGCTTAGTGGCCGGTCTTAACGAGCAGTACTTC. Encoded protein: CASSLVAGLNEQYF.

The sample holds one count of this clonotype. The CDR3 carries no conserved terminal phenylalanine or tryptophan, so it likely arises from a read error. This chain connects TRBV7-2 to TRBJ2-6; D remains ambiguous. V lost 6 bases, J lost 3 bases, and 12 bases lay in between. The CDR3 has 15 residues. Germline CDR1 SGHTA, CDR2 FQGNSA. CDR3 loop: CASSLYGVGANVLTI. Written as DNA, the CDR3 is TGTGCCAGCAGTTTATATGGGGTTGGGGCCAACGTCCTGACTATC.

A word on this clonotype: A much larger clonotype is one base distant, so this may be a read error. The V and J genes are TRBV20-1 and TRBJ2-1; 10 positions match TRBD2. The J call may be mistaken, given a closer DNA end match to TRBJ2-7. This CDR3 is 14 amino acids long. The germline V gene has CDR1 DFQATT and CDR2 SNEGSKA (reference sequence). The DNA of the CDR3 is TGCAGTGCTATAGCGGGGGGCTCCTACAATGAGCAGTACTTC. Amino acid sequence: CSAIAGGSYNEQYF.

The V gene is TRBV28, the J gene TRBJ1-1; D gene uncertain. V lost 5 bases and J 4 bases, leaving 17 bases between the germline ends. The germline gives CDR1 MDHEN, CDR2 SYDVKM. CDR3 length: 15 amino acids. In nucleotides, the CDR3 is TGTGCCAGCAGTCCCGTCGGTAAAGGGCCCACTGAAGCTTTCTTT. Translation: CASSPVGKGPTEAFF.

This clonotype was counted at least ten times. The genes are TRBV10-3 and TRBJ2-1, with D possibly matching TRBD2 (6 bases). From germline, CDR1 is ENHRY and CDR2 SYGVKD. The V gene lost 3 bases and the J gene lost 2 bases, with 14 bases spanning the gap. The CDR3 is 16 amino acids. CDR3 coding DNA: TGTGCCATCAGTGATTCCGGGACTCCGACCTACAATGAGCAGTTCTTC. Protein sequence: CAISDSGTPTYNEQFF.

This clonotype has only a few counts. The J gene is TRBJ2-1, the V gene TRBV6-1, with D unclear. Germline CDR1 and CDR2: MNHNS and SASEGT. This CDR3 spans 17 amino acids. The V gene lost 3 bases and the J gene lost 0 bases, with 15 bases spanning the gap. CDR3 sequence (DNA): TGTGCCAGCAGTGATAAACCCCCGGTCCTCTCCTACAATGAGCAGTTCTTC. Translation: CASSDKPPVLSYNEQFF.

This clonotype was found a few times. The gene calls are TRBV6-5 and TRBJ2-3; TRBD2 might be the D (6 bases). Germline-derived CDR1 and CDR2 are MNHEY and SVGAGI. Trimming cost V 8 bases and J 2 bases, with 11 bases left between them. CDR3 size: 13 residues. The CDR3 region has the DNA TGTGCCAGCGCGCGGGGTAACACAGATACGCAGTATTTT. Encoded protein: CASARGNTDTQYF.

In its sample, this clonotype was seen a few times. V is TRBV4-1 and J is TRBJ1-5, with D uncertain. The CDR3 consists of 16 residues. The germline V and J ends were trimmed by 0 bases and 1 base, with 10 bases remaining between them. Germline CDR1 reads MGHRA; CDR2 reads YSYEKL. The DNA for the CDR3 is TGCGCCAGCAGCCAAGACGGGTACCCCAGCAATCAGCCCCAGCATTTT. Amino acids: CASSQDGYPSNQPQHF.

This clonotype showed up just a few times. The chain couples TRBV7-2 to TRBJ2-5, with D perhaps assigned TRBD1 or TRBD2 (6 bases each). Germline V lookup: CDR1 SGHTA, CDR2 FQGNSA. This CDR3 contains 15 residues. Trimming removed 1 base from V and 9 bases from J, with 18 bases in between. CDR3 amino acids: CASSLGNTGAPSQYF. In nucleotides, the CDR3 is TGTGCCAGCAGCTTAGGAAATACGGGGGCCCCTTCCCAGTACTTC. The full variable domain, completed using reference TRBV7-2 and TRBJ2-5, is GAGVSQSPSNKVTEKGKDVELRCDPISGHTALYWYRQSLGQGLEFLIYFQGNSAPDKSGLPSDRFSAERTGGSVSTLTIQRTQQEDSAVYLCASSLGNTGAPSQYFGPGTRLLVL.

This clonotype was seen a handful of times. The chain links TRBV3-1 to TRBJ2-5; D tentatively fits TRBD1 or TRBD2 (5 bases each). V was cut by 4 bases and J by 2 bases, with 17 bases left in between. The CDR3 consists of 16 residues. Germline V gene lookup returns CDR1 LGHDT and CDR2 YNNKEL (reference sequence). In DNA form, the CDR3 reads TGTGCCAGCAGCCCAGAGGGACGGGGATTACAAGAGACCCAGTACTTC. It encodes CASSPEGRGLQETQYF.

A few counts support this clonotype. V is TRBV10-3 and J is TRBJ2-2; 7 nucleotides agree with TRBD2. Germline loops: CDR1 ENHRY, CDR2 SYGVKD. This CDR3 spans 13 amino acids. The ends lost 6 bases at V and 5 bases at J; junction bases unmatched: 3. Here the CDR3 reads CAIRREGTGELFF. CDR3 nucleotides: TGTGCCATCAGAAGGGAGGGGACCGGGGAGCTGTTTTTT.

The chain links TRBV20-1 to TRBJ1-5; TRBD1 is a possible D gene (6 bases). The V end lost 6 bases, the J end lost 0 bases, and 21 bases lay between the germline ends. Germline-derived CDR1 and CDR2 are DFQATT and SNEGSKA (reference sequence). This CDR3 is 17 amino acids long. CDR3 in amino acids: CSAIRGTPNHSNQPQHF. The CDR3, as DNA: TGCAGTGCCATAAGAGGGACACCAAACCATAGCAATCAGCCCCAGCATTTT.

This clonotype was observed a few times. The CDR3, as DNA: TGCAGTGCTACCCTAAACATTCAGTACTTC. Its protein product is CSATLNIQYF. The V gene is TRBV20-1, the J gene TRBJ2-4; D gene ambiguous. The V gene's germline CDR1 is DFQATT and CDR2 SNEGSKA (reference sequence). The CDR3 runs 10 residues. Trimming pared 4 bases from V and 6 bases from J, leaving 4 bases between.

Concerning this clonotype itself: One end of the junction is discordant with germline, which a read error may explain. The chain carries TRBV12-3 or TRBV12-4 and TRBJ1-5; no definite D call. The CDR3 spans 14 residues. The CDR3, as DNA: TGTGCCAGTAGTTTAAGTGGGCAGAATCAGCCCCAGCATTTT. It specifies CASSLSGQNQPQHF.

Details on this clonotype: One junction end disagrees with the germline gene, perhaps due to a read error. The chain links TRBV11-2 to TRBJ2-2; TRBD2 is a possible D gene (5 bases). There are 16 residues in the CDR3. Germline V gene lookup returns CDR1 SGHAT and CDR2 FQNNGV. CDR3 coding DNA: TGTGCCAGCAGCTTAGCAGACATTTTAGGTGCCGGGGAGCCGTTTTTT. It specifies CASSLADILGAGEPFF.

The V call is TRBV29-1, the J call TRBJ2-1, with a possible D match to TRBD1 (6 bases). The V end lost 3 bases, the J end lost 4 bases, and 13 bases lay between the germline ends. Germline-derived CDR1 and CDR2 are SQVTM and ANQGSEA. CDR3 length equals 14 residues. The CDR3 is CSVDHSDRYNEQFF. As DNA, the CDR3 is TGCAGCGTTGATCATAGTGACAGGTACAATGAGCAGTTCTTC.

Note on this clonotype: A much larger clone differs by one base, so this may be a read error. The chain has TRBV6-6 and TRBJ2-5; possible D gene TRBD2, 7 bases. The DNA end lines up better with TRBJ2-7; the J call may be wrong. The CDR3 has 15 residues. Germline loops: CDR1 MNHNY, CDR2 SVGAGI (reference sequence). The CDR3 DNA follows: TGTGCCAGCAGTGGATCGGGGGAGGGGGCCTACGAGCAGTACTTC. Its translation: CASSGSGEGAYEQYF.

For this clonotype: A much larger clone lies one base from this, so it may be a read error. The gene calls are TRBV6-2 or TRBV6-3 and TRBJ2-7; either TRBD1 or TRBD2 may supply D (6 bases each). V dropped 7 bases and J dropped 10 bases, with 17 bases sitting between them. The germline gives CDR1 MNHEY, CDR2 SVGEGT. The CDR3 totals 12 residues. CDR3 nucleotide sequence: TGTGCCAGCAAAACAATAGGGGGGATCCAGTACTTC. Its protein product is CASKTIGGIQYF.

The chain uses TRBV5-1 and TRBJ2-7; the D gene is possibly TRBD1 (6 bases). The CDR3 is 13 amino acids. V lost 4 bases and J lost 2, with 10 bases in between. Germline assignment: CDR1 SGHRS and CDR2 YFSETQ. CDR3 DNA: TGCGCCAGCAGCATGACAGGCCCCTACGAGCAGTACTTC. Translating it yields CASSMTGPYEQYF.

The chain joins TRBV6-5 to TRBJ2-3; 10 positions agree with TRBD1. Germline CDR1 MNHEY, CDR2 SVGAGI. V was clipped by 2 bases and J by 3 bases; unmatched bases: 8. The CDR3 is made up of 17 amino acids. The CDR3 sequence: CASSYDGTGVSTDTQYF. The CDR3 DNA sequence: TGTGCCAGCAGTTACGACGGGACAGGGGTTTCAACAGATACGCAGTATTTT.

This clonotype was observed a few times. J is TRBJ2-7 and V is TRBV25-1; TRBD1 matches 8 bases. CDR1 and CDR2 from the germline V gene are MGHDK and SYGVNS. The junction had 11 bases not matched to a gene; V was cut back by 6 bases and J by 4 bases. This CDR3 is built from 15 residues. The CDR3 loop reads CASSFPGGAFYEQYF. The CDR3, as DNA: TGTGCCAGCAGCTTCCCAGGGGGCGCTTTTTACGAGCAGTACTTC.

This clonotype came up a few times. This chain joins TRBV20-1 and TRBJ2-3; 7 bases agree with TRBD2. J gave up 11 bases and V 3 bases, and 14 bases lay outside the gene matches. Looked up from germline, CDR1 is DFQATT and CDR2 is SNEGSKA (reference sequence). This CDR3 has 14 amino acids. The CDR3 bases are TGCAGTGCTAGTGAGGCGGGAGCGGCTAATATGCAGTATTTT. Translating gives CSASEAGAANMQYF.

This clonotype was counted only a few times. This rearrangement joins TRBV20-1 to TRBJ2-7; no clear D gene. Germline CDR1 DFQATT, CDR2 SNEGSKA (reference sequence). There are 13 residues in the CDR3. Trimming shortened V by 8 bases and J by 5 bases, and 19 bases separated the two germline ends. The CDR3 sequence is CSPSPGLLDEQYF. The CDR3 DNA sequence: TGCAGTCCGAGCCCGGGCCTGTTGGACGAGCAGTACTTC.

CDR3 sequence (DNA): TGTGCCAGCAGCTTAGTGGATAATTCACCCCTCCACTTT. Translating it yields CASSLVDNSPLHF. The chain joins TRBV11-2 to TRBJ1-6; D gene unclear. CDR3 length: 13 residues. Germline assignment: CDR1 SGHAT and CDR2 FQNNGV. V lost 1 base and J 5 bases, leaving 3 bases between the germline ends.